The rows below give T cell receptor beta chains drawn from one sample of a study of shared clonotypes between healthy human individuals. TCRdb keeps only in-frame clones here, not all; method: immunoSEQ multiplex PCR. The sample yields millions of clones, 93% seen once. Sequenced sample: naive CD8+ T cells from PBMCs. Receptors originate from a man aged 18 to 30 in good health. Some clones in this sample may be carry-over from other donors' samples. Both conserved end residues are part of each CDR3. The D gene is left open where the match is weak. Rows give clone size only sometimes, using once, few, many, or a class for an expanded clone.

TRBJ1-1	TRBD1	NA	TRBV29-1	TGCAGCGTTGTCGGGACAGTTGAAGCTTTCTTT	CSVVGTVEAFF
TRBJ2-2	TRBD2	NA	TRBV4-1	TGCGCCAGCAGCCAAGGAGCGGGGCAGGCAACTCGGGGGACCGGGGAGCTGTTTTTT	CASSQGAGQATRGTGELFF
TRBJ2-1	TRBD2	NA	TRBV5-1	TGCGCCAGCAGCTTTGGATTACTAGCGGGAGGGCCAGGGGTGTCCTACAATGAGCAGTTCTTC	CASSFGLLAGGPGVSYNEQFF
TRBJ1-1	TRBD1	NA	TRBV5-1	TGCGCCAGCAGGGCAGGGGGTGGGAACACTGAAGCTTTCTTT	CASRAGGGNTEAFF
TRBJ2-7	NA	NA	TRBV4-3	TGCGCCAGCAGCCAGGTCAATGGGCCCTACTACGAGCAGTACTTC	CASSQVNGPYYEQYF
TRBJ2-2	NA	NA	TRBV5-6	TGTGCCAGCAGCTTTCCAGGGTGGGCCACCGGGGAGCTGTTTTTT	CASSFPGWATGELFF
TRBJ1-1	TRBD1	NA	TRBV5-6	TGTGCCAGCAGCACACAGGGGGAAGCTTTCTTT	CASSTQGEAFF
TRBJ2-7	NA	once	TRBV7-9	TGTGCCAGCAGCTTACCAGCGGACCTCTCCTACGAGCAGTACTTC	CASSLPADLSYEQYF
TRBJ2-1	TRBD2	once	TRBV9	TGTGCCAGCAGCCGCTCCCCAAAGATAGCGGGAGGGCGGAATGAGCAGTTCTTC	CASSRSPKIAGGRNEQFF
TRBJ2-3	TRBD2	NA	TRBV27	TGTGCCAGCAGTTTAGCGGGAGGCCACACAGATACGCAGTATTTT	CASSLAGGHTDTQYF
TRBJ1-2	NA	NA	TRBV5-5	TGTGCCAGCAGCGAGCCGGGGTGGAGTCGGTATGGCTACACCTTC	CASSEPGWSRYGYTF
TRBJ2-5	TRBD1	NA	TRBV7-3	TGTGCCAGCAGCTCGGACAGGGGTCCGAGGGAGACCCAGTACTTC	CASSSDRGPRETQYF
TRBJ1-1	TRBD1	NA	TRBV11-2	TGTGCCAGCAGCAACAGGGGGGCTGAAGCTTTCTTT	CASSNRGAEAFF
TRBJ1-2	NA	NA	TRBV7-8	TGTGCCAGCAGCTTCTCAAGTCAGCCTTATGGCTACACCTTC	CASSFSSQPYGYTF
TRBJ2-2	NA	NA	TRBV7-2	TGTGCCAGCCGCTCCCCGGGCGAGGCGGGCACCGGGGAGCTGTTTTTT	CASRSPGEAGTGELFF
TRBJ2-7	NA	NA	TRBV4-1	TGCGCCAGCAGCCTCGATGTCGGGAGCTCCTACGAGCAGTACTTC	CASSLDVGSSYEQYF
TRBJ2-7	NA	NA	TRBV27	TGTGCCAGCAGACCTACCCGAGGATCGGGTGGCGAGCAGTACTTC	CASRPTRGSGGEQYF
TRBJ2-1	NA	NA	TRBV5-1	TGCGCCAGCAGCTTCCGGCTAAACAATGAGCAGTTCTTC	CASSFRLNNEQFF
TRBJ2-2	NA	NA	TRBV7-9	TGTGCCAGCAGCCGGGGGATCGGGGAGCTGTTTTTT	CASSRGIGELFF
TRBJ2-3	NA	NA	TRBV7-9	TGTGCCAGCAGGAGGGACAGCGGGCCAGATACGCAGTATTTT	CASRRDSGPDTQYF
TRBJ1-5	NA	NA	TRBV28	TGTGCCAGCAGTTTAACGGGGGATAGCAATCAGCCCCAGCATTTT	CASSLTGDSNQPQHF
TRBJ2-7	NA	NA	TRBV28	TGTGCCAGCAGTTACGGGACCGCCTACGAGCAGTACTTC	CASSYGTAYEQYF
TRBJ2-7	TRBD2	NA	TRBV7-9	TGTGCCAGCAGCTTTGGGACTAGCCCGCGGGACGAGCAGTACTTC	CASSFGTSPRDEQYF
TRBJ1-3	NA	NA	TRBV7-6	TGTGCCAGCAGCTTAAGGGGCTCTGGAAACACCATATATTTT	CASSLRGSGNTIYF
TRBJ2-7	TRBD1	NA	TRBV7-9	TGTGCCAGCAGCGCCCGGGACAGGGGTATCGAGCAGTACTTC	CASSARDRGIEQYF
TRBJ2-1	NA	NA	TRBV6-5	TGTGCCAGCAGTTTTAGCGGAATAAACAATGAGCAGTTCTTC	CASSFSGINNEQFF
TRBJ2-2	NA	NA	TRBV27	TGTGCCAGCAGTTTACTGTTTGGCAGGGGGGCCGGGGAGCTGTTTTTT	CASSLLFGRGAGELFF
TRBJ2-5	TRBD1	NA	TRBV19	TGTGCCAGTAGCGCCGGGACAGGTCCCCAAGAGACCCAGTACTTC	CASSAGTGPQETQYF
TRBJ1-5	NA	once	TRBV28	TGTGCCAGCAGGAAAGGGGTCCAGGATCAGCCCCAGCATTTT	CASRKGVQDQPQHF
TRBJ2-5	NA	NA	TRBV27	TGTGCCAGCACCCGTGTGAGGGTTGGGGGGAGAGACGAGACCCAGTACTTC	CASTRVRVGGRDETQYF
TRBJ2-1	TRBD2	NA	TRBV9	TGTGCCAGCAGCGTAGTGGGAGCGGGAGAGGCCTACAATGAGCAGTTCTTC	CASSVVGAGEAYNEQFF
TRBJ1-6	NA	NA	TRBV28	TGTGCCAGCAGGCGGGGCAGCCGGAGCTCCTATAATTCACCCCTCCACTTT	CASRRGSRSSYNSPLHF
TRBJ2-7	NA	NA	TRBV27	TGTGCCAGCAGTCCCCGGGCAGGGGACTACGAGCAGTACTTC	CASSPRAGDYEQYF
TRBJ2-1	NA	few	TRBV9	TGTGCCAGCGGGGGGAGCTCCTACAATGAGCAGTTCTTC	CASGGSSYNEQFF
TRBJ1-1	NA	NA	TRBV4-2	TGTGCCAGCAGCCAAGAGGGCAGGGCGGAAGCTTTCTTT	CASSQEGRAEAFF
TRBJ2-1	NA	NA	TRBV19	TGTGCCAGTAGTACCCAGGGGAATGAGCAGTTCTTC	CASSTQGNEQFF
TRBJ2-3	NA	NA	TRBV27	TGTGCCAGCAGTTCCGGAGGATGGGGGACAGATACGCAGTATTTT	CASSSGGWGTDTQYF
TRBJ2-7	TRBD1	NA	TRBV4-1	TGCGCCAGCAGCCAGTCAGGGGGTAGCTACGAGCAGTACTTC	CASSQSGGSYEQYF
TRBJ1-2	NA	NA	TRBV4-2	TGTGCCAGCAGCCCAAAAATCACGTTGAAAGACCTATGCTACACCTTC	CASSPKITLKDLCYTF
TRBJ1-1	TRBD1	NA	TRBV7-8	TGTGCCAGCAACCCAGGGGGTGGTACTGAAGCTTTCTTT	CASNPGGGTEAFF
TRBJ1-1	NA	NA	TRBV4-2	TGTGCCAGCAGCCCAGAAGGGCAGGGGACCCTATTGAACACTGAAGCTTTCTTT	CASSPEGQGTLLNTEAFF